These 14 T cell receptor beta chains came from one sample sequenced in a study of blood T cell repertoires in COVID-19 (dated by TCRdb to the early 2020s). Receptors were amplified or captured by the immunoSEQ multiplex PCR assay. In TCRdb, the immuneACCESS table is reduced to in-frame sequences with V and J assigned. These tables do not hold every clone; where another copy was compared, an unresolved V gene accounts for under half, and the others remain unexplained. The sample contains 150,000 to 180,000 clones, around 85% of them found a single time. The ten most abundant clones make up over 0.55% of the sample. The source material was peripheral blood. The receptors derive from a man between 60 and 75 years old with COVID-19, enrolled during active disease.

The rearrangement joins TRBV10-3 to TRBJ2-1; tentative D call: TRBD2 (6 bases). This CDR3 is 12 amino acids long. Germline V gene lookup returns CDR1 ENHRY and CDR2 SYGVKD. The V and J ends lost 4 bases and 7 bases respectively, with 8 bases between them. CDR3 bases: TGTGCCATCAGTGTTGGGGGGAATGAGCAGTTCTTC. It codes for CAISVGGNEQFF.

This chain joins TRBV25-1 and TRBJ1-4; D remains unclear. Per the germline V gene, CDR1 is MGHDK and CDR2 is SYGVNS. V lost 7 bases and J 3 bases, leaving 9 bases between the germline ends. The CDR3 spans 13 residues. The DNA for the CDR3 is TGTGCCAGCACGTTTGCGGCTAATGAAAAACTGTTTTTT. Residues: CASTFAANEKLFF. The whole variable domain, filled in from reference TRBV25-1 and TRBJ1-4, reads EADIYQTPRYLVIGTGKKITLECSQTMGHDKMYWYQQDPGMELHLIHYSYGVNSTEKGDLSSESTVSRIRTEHFPLTLESARPSHTSQYLCASTFAANEKLFFGSGTQLSVL.

Here the CDR3 reads CASSEWGSSTDTQYF. The CDR3 coding sequence is TGTGCCAGCAGTGAATGGGGCAGCTCCACAGATACGCAGTATTTT. The rearrangement joins TRBV25-1 to TRBJ2-3; tentatively, D is TRBD1 (5 bases). Germline CDR1 is MGHDK and CDR2 is SYGVNS. This CDR3 is built from 15 residues. The V end lost 1 base, the J end lost 2 bases, and 10 bases lay between the germline ends.

This clone has only one observation. The rearrangement uses TRBV19 and TRBJ2-4; unclear D gene. With 3 bases removed from V and 1 base from J, the gap between germline ends came to 16 bases. The CDR3 covers 17 residues. CDR1 LNHDA and CDR2 SQIVND come from the germline V gene (reference sequence). Here the CDR3 DNA reads TGTGCCAGTAGTATGACCCAGGTCCCTGGCGCCAAAAACATTCAGTACTTC. It encodes CASSMTQVPGAKNIQYF.

This chain uses TRBV9 with TRBJ1-1, with a tentative D call TRBD1 (5 bases). With 4 bases removed from V and 0 bases from J, the gap between germline ends came to 7 bases. This CDR3 spans 13 amino acids. CDR1 and CDR2 (germline): SGDLS, YYNGEE. CDR3 DNA: TGTGCCAGCAGCCAGGGTGTGAACACTGAAGCTTTCTTT. Its protein is CASSQGVNTEAFF. Combining the CDR3 with reference TRBV9 and TRBJ1-1 gives the whole variable domain DSGVTQTPKHLITATGQRVTLRCSPRSGDLSVYWYQQSLDQGLQFLIQYYNGEERAKGNILERFSAQQFPDLHSELNLSSLELGDSALYFCASSQGVNTEAFFGQGTRLTVV.

The chain couples TRBV6-2 or TRBV6-3 to TRBJ2-3, with TRBD2 identical over 10 bases. CDR3 size: 14 residues. Losses at the gene ends were 6 bases for V and 8 bases for J; bases not matched to a gene: 8. Germline V lookup: CDR1 MNHEY, CDR2 SVGEGT. The chain's CDR3 is CASSPTRTSGTQYF. CDR3 in DNA: TGTGCCAGCAGCCCCACCCGGACTAGCGGTACGCAGTATTTT.

This clone was picked up a small number of times. This chain joins TRBV27 and TRBJ2-1; D is perhaps TRBD1 (6 bases). V lost 8 bases to trimming and J lost 6 bases, with 20 bases between them. The length of the CDR3 is 15 residues. Germline lookup yields CDR1 MNHEY and CDR2 SMNVEV (reference sequence). CDR3: CASGRGDQGGNEQFF. The CDR3, as DNA: TGTGCCAGCGGAAGAGGGGACCAAGGGGGCAATGAGCAGTTCTTC.

The chain employs TRBV5-1 and TRBJ2-5; 11 bases are shared with TRBD2. The length of the CDR3 is 15 residues. V shed 4 bases and J 5 bases; nucleotides not matched to a gene: 7. From germline, CDR1 is SGHRS and CDR2 YFSETQ. The CDR3 DNA reads TGCGCCAGCAGCCCTCCGACTAGCGGGATCGAGACCCAGTACTTC. Its translation is CASSPPTSGIETQYF.

The chain combines TRBV18 with TRBJ2-3, with a weak D call TRBD2 (6 bases). Germline V gene lookup returns CDR1 KGHSH and CDR2 LQKENI. Trimming stripped 0 bases from V and 0 bases from J, with 10 bases between. The CDR3 contains 16 residues. The CDR3 here is CASSPPRGSSTDTQYF. In DNA form, the CDR3 reads TGTGCCAGCTCACCACCGCGGGGATCCAGCACAGATACGCAGTATTTT.

This sequence joins TRBV11-2 and TRBJ2-3, with D maybe TRBD2 (6 bases). The germline V gene has CDR1 SGHAT and CDR2 FQNNGV. The V end was cut by 5 bases, the J end by 0 bases, with 9 bases between. The CDR3 is 14 amino acids. The CDR3 sequence: CASSPGDSTDTQYF. CDR3 nucleotide sequence: TGTGCCAGCAGCCCGGGGGACAGCACAGATACGCAGTATTTT.

The CDR3 nucleotides are TGTGCCCTGCGGGGGGGCAGCACAGATACGCAGTATTTT. Translation gives CALRGGSTDTQYF. J is TRBJ2-3 and V is TRBV10-3; 9 positions match TRBD2. The CDR3 runs 13 residues. Germline V gene lookup returns CDR1 ENHRY and CDR2 SYGVKD. Losses at the gene ends were 11 bases for V and 0 bases for J; bases not matched to a gene: 3.

The V call is TRBV14, the J call TRBJ1-2; 8 bases are shared with TRBD1. Germline-derived CDR1 and CDR2 are SGHDN and FVKESK. This CDR3 has 15 residues. With V trimmed by 1 base and J by 5 bases, 6 bases remained unmatched. The CDR3 region is CASSQGGTGLYGYTF. As DNA, the CDR3 is TGTGCCAGCAGCCAAGGAGGGACAGGTTTATATGGCTACACCTTC.

The chain links TRBV7-2 to TRBJ2-5; no reliable D call. The CDR3 sequence is 11 residues long. Trimming removed 5 bases from V and 6 bases from J, with 7 bases in between. CDR1 and CDR2 from the germline V gene are SGHTA and FQGNSA. The CDR3 sequence is CASSQVKTQYF. CDR3 nucleotide sequence: TGTGCCAGCAGCCAGGTGAAGACCCAGTACTTC.

V gene TRBV28 combines with J gene TRBJ1-2; weak D call: TRBD1 (6 bases). The CDR3 covers 16 residues. CDR1 and CDR2 from the germline V gene are MDHEN and SYDVKM. V was clipped by 2 bases and J by 3 bases, with 16 bases between them. The CDR3 DNA reads as TGTGCCAGCAGTTTAAAGCGTGCAGGGGAGCACTATGGCTACACCTTC. It encodes CASSLKRAGEHYGYTF.